These T cell receptor beta chains were read from a single sample in a study of blood T cells in healthy people across ages. TCRdb analysed the 5' RACE reads with MiXCR anew, one entry per CDR3 protein. The sample shows around 900,000 distinct CDR3 sequences, roughly 26% of them seen only once. Sample: blood. All receptors derive from an elderly woman in good health. Both conserved end residues are part of each CDR3. D genes are given only for firm matches.

V gene: TRBV6-1
D gene: TRBD2
CDR3 protein: CASSDRLAGGEQYF

V gene: TRBV29-1
D gene: -
CDR3 protein: CSVQGGANYDYTF

V gene: TRBV20-1
D gene: -
CDR3 protein: CSANQGSNQPQHF

V gene: TRBV4-3
D gene: -
CDR3 protein: CASSQERSTDTQYF

V gene: TRBV12-3/TRBV12-4
D gene: TRBD1
CDR3 protein: CASSPRQGTKAQHF

V gene: TRBV9
D gene: -
CDR3 protein: CASSVLSPYNEQFF

V gene: TRBV6-5
D gene: -
CDR3 protein: CASRAPGNEQYF

V gene: TRBV28
D gene: TRBD1
CDR3 protein: CASSSGQSPHYEQYF

V gene: TRBV20-1
D gene: TRBD2
CDR3 protein: CSARAASPGTSGVSSYNEQFF

V gene: TRBV12-3/TRBV12-4
D gene: -
CDR3 protein: CASSRDRNSPPHF

V gene: TRBV20-1
D gene: -
CDR3 protein: CSASSGTGTDTQYF

V gene: TRBV20-1
D gene: -
CDR3 protein: CSARGQGLGTDTQYF

V gene: TRBV15
D gene: -
CDR3 protein: CATSRDRNPLYNEQYF

V gene: TRBV20-1
D gene: -
CDR3 protein: CSAREAGRSYGYTF

V gene: TRBV18
D gene: -
CDR3 protein: CASSSRDTMNTEAFF

V gene: TRBV6-5
D gene: -
CDR3 protein: CASSSPGQGQFF

V gene: TRBV3-1
D gene: TRBD1
CDR3 protein: CASSRHPGQGAGEQFF

V gene: TRBV4-3
D gene: -
CDR3 protein: CASSQSQGLFPDTQYF

V gene: TRBV10-3
D gene: -
CDR3 protein: CAIRQGHEYEQYF

V gene: TRBV6-6
D gene: TRBD2
CDR3 protein: CASHSGGAYTYNEQFF

V gene: TRBV7-9
D gene: TRBD1
CDR3 protein: CASSLDWPGGVTYGYTF

V gene: TRBV6-2/TRBV6-3
D gene: -
CDR3 protein: CASSPASATPTDTQYF

V gene: TRBV11-1
D gene: -
CDR3 protein: CASSPVQLNEQFF

V gene: TRBV7-2
D gene: TRBD2
CDR3 protein: CASSLRWGGTSGQETQYF

V gene: TRBV24-1
D gene: -
CDR3 protein: CATSDPSFAASTGERFF

V gene: TRBV6-4
D gene: TRBD1
CDR3 protein: CASRPTGESEKLFF

V gene: TRBV29-1
D gene: -
CDR3 protein: CSVAGGEETQYF

V gene: TRBV7-9
D gene: TRBD2
CDR3 protein: CASSLELAVYNEQFF

V gene: TRBV3-1
D gene: TRBD1
CDR3 protein: CASSQRPGQGTDTQYF

V gene: TRBV7-2
D gene: TRBD1
CDR3 protein: CASSLQGAVTEAFF

V gene: TRBV4-3
D gene: TRBD1
CDR3 protein: CASSQDLTGGSYNEQFF

V gene: TRBV12-3/TRBV12-4
D gene: TRBD1
CDR3 protein: CASRATGNGANVLTF

V gene: TRBV6-1
D gene: -
CDR3 protein: CASRAFQGTDTQYF

V gene: TRBV4-1
D gene: TRBD2
CDR3 protein: CASSQSSGGATYNEQFF

V gene: TRBV12-3/TRBV12-4
D gene: TRBD1
CDR3 protein: CASSLTIDRGKKEQYF

V gene: TRBV5-1
D gene: -
CDR3 protein: CASRFTLAGNYGYTF

V gene: TRBV5-6
D gene: -
CDR3 protein: CASSLGVRVYEQYF

V gene: TRBV10-3
D gene: TRBD1
CDR3 protein: CATGTGGSSYEQYF

V gene: TRBV3-1
D gene: -
CDR3 protein: CASSQEALETQYF

V gene: TRBV20-1
D gene: TRBD1
CDR3 protein: CSARAGQERGNQPQHF

V gene: TRBV5-6
D gene: -
CDR3 protein: CASSSYGTYEQYF

V gene: TRBV30
D gene: -
CDR3 protein: CAWNGGTPQTYNEQFF